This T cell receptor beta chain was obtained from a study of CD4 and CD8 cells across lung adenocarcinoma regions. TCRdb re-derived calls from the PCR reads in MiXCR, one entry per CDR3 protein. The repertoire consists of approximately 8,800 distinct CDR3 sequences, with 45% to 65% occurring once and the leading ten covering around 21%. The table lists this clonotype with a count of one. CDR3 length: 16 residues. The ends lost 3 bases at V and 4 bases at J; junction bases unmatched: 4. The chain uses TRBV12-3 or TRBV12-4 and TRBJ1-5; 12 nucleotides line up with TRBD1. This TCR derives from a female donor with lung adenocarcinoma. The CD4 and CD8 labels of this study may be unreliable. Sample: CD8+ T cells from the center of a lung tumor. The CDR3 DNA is TGTGCCAGCAGTTTGGGGACAGGGGGCGCGAATCAGCCCCAGCATTTT. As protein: CASSLGTGGANQPQHF.